One sample yielded the 27 T cell receptor beta chains listed below, sequenced in a study of control samples from healthy donors and cancer patients. TCRdb keeps only in-frame clones here, not all; method: immunoSEQ multiplex PCR. The sample holds roughly 150,000 clones; 80% to 95% are singletons and the top ten take 0.68%. Specimen: blood. These receptors were obtained from a woman in her thirties in good health.

This clone was recorded once. The chain uses TRBV6-5 and TRBJ1-1, with 9 bases fitting TRBD1. The germline V gene encodes CDR1 MNHEY and CDR2 SVGAGI. V lost 0 bases, J lost 9 bases, and 5 bases stayed unmatched. This CDR3 has 14 residues. CDR3 nucleotide sequence: TGTGCCAGCAGTTACTCCACAGGGGGCGAAAAAGCTTTCTTT. As protein: CASSYSTGGEKAFF.

V and J are TRBV7-6 and TRBJ2-7; D is possibly TRBD1 (6 bases). Germline CDR1 and CDR2: SGHVS and FNYEAQ. The V gene lost 5 bases and the J gene lost 6 bases, with 11 bases spanning the gap. CDR3 length: 12 amino acids. The CDR3 sequence: CASSEQGIEQYF. CDR3 DNA sequence: TGTGCCAGCAGCGAGCAGGGGATCGAGCAGTACTTC.

The chain links TRBV15 to TRBJ2-5; the D is unclear. From germline, CDR1 is LNHNV and CDR2 YYDKDF (reference sequence). V dropped 3 bases and J dropped 3 bases, with 5 bases sitting between them. The CDR3 consists of 12 residues. The DNA for the CDR3 is TGTGCCACCAGCAGGCGAGAAGAGACCCAGTACTTC. Translating it yields CATSRREETQYF. Full variable domain (missing parts from reference TRBV15 and TRBJ2-5): DAMVIQNPRYQVTQFGKPVTLSCSQTLNHNVMYWYQQKSSQAPKLLFHYYDKDFNNEADTPDNFQSRRPNTSFCFLDIRSPGLGDTAMYLCATSRREETQYFGPGTRLLVL.

The chain links TRBV30 to TRBJ1-5; D gene ambiguous. This CDR3 has 13 residues. Per the germline V gene, CDR1 is GTSNPN and CDR2 is SVGIG (reference sequence). The germline V and J ends were trimmed by 0 bases and 5 bases, with 8 bases remaining between them. This chain's CDR3 is CAWSVRGYQPQHF. The CDR3 DNA follows: TGTGCCTGGAGTGTACGAGGGTATCAGCCCCAGCATTTT.

On this clone: The same CDR3 can be traced to other DNA sequences in this sample. The rearrangement uses TRBV12-3 or TRBV12-4 and TRBJ2-3, with unresolved D. The CDR3 consists of 11 residues. Trimming cost V 6 bases and J 5 bases, with 6 bases left between them. CDR3 DNA: TGTGCCAGCAGCCTCGTAGATACGCAGTATTTT. Its translation is CASSLVDTQYF.

The chain has TRBV6-1 and TRBJ1-1; weak D call: TRBD1 (5 bases). Germline values: CDR1 MNHNS, CDR2 SASEGT. This CDR3 has 15 amino acids. V was pared by 3 bases and J by 1 base, with 12 bases between. CDR3 residues: CASSDSGRENTEAFF. As DNA, the CDR3 is TGTGCCAGCAGTGATTCGGGACGGGAGAACACTGAAGCTTTCTTT.

The sample holds many counts of this clone. J is TRBJ2-7 and V is TRBV7-2; 10 bases fit TRBD2. The junction had 11 bases not matched to a gene; V was cut back by 5 bases and J by 4 bases. Germline-derived CDR1 and CDR2 are SGHTA and FQGNSA. This CDR3 is 16 amino acids long. This chain's CDR3 is CASSTHLAGDQYEQYF. The CDR3 bases are TGTGCCAGCAGCACACACCTAGCGGGAGATCAGTACGAGCAGTACTTC.

The gene calls are TRBV7-9 and TRBJ2-3; possibly TRBD2 for D (7 bases). This CDR3 is 15 amino acids long. Trimming removed 1 base from V and 6 bases from J, with 14 bases in between. CDR1 SEHNR and CDR2 FQNEAQ come from the germline V gene (reference sequence). For the CDR3, the DNA is TGTGCCAGCAGCTTAGGGGACGGGGGGCACGATACGCAGTATTTT. It encodes CASSLGDGGHDTQYF.

This clone came up a few times. The chain couples TRBV10-3 to TRBJ1-6; D is unresolved. The CDR3 is made up of 14 amino acids. The V gene lost 10 bases and the J gene lost 7 bases, with 17 bases spanning the gap. Germline loops: CDR1 ENHRY, CDR2 SYGVKD. The CDR3 sequence: CASRRGGLNSPLHF. The CDR3 nucleotides are TGTGCCAGCCGGCGGGGTGGATTGAATTCACCCCTCCACTTT.

The chain joins TRBV12-5 to TRBJ1-6; D gene ambiguous. The CDR3 length is 14 residues. Between the trimmed V and J ends, which lost 6 bases and 6 bases, there was a span of 12 bases. Germline CDR1 and CDR2: LGHNT and FRNRAP. This CDR3 reads CASGTLGRNSPLHF. CDR3 coding DNA: TGTGCTAGTGGGACCCTAGGCCGTAATTCACCCCTCCACTTT.

The chain is built from TRBV28 and TRBJ2-3; 10 bases are a match to TRBD2. CDR3 length: 15 residues. V lost 5 bases, J lost 2 bases, and 4 bases stayed unmatched. Germline V gene sequence: CDR1 MDHEN, CDR2 SYDVKM. CDR3 amino acids: CASSRTSGVTDTQYF. For the CDR3, the DNA is TGTGCCAGCAGTCGGACTAGCGGCGTCACAGATACGCAGTATTTT. Complete variable domain (other parts from reference TRBV28 and TRBJ2-3): DVKVTQSSRYLVKRTGEKVFLECVQDMDHENMFWYRQDPGLGLRLIYFSYDVKMKEKGDIPEGYSVSREKKERFSLILESASTNQTSMYLCASSRTSGVTDTQYFGPGTRLTVL.

This sequence joins TRBV3-1 (or the pseudogene TRBV3-2) and TRBJ2-2; 11 positions agree with TRBD2. The V segment lost 6 bases and the J segment 7 bases; nucleotides outside the gene matches: 10. The CDR3 has 16 residues. CDR1 is LGHDT, CDR2 YNNKEL, per germline (reference sequence). CDR3 region: CASSPPSGRRGGELFF. The DNA for the CDR3 is TGTGCCAGCAGTCCCCCTAGCGGGAGGAGGGGCGGGGAGCTGTTTTTT.

There are a few counts of this clone. The rearrangement joins TRBV21-1 to TRBJ2-1; the table names TRBD2, a call not compared with the DNA. TRBV21-1 is described as a pseudogene. The CDR3 runs 16 residues. CDR3 nucleotides: TGTGCCAGCAGCGTGAGCGGGAGGGCATATATCACCGAGCAGTTCTTC. As protein: CASSVSGRAYITEQFF.

J is TRBJ2-2 and V is TRBV7-8; 8 bases map to TRBD2. Germline loops: CDR1 SGHVS, CDR2 FQNEAQ. The junction had 6 bases not matched to a gene; V was cut back by 1 base and J by 5 bases. There are 16 residues in the CDR3. The CDR3 is CASSLVAGRGTGELFF. The CDR3 DNA is TGTGCCAGCAGCTTAGTAGCGGGGAGAGGGACCGGGGAGCTGTTTTTT.

The chain recombines TRBV28 with TRBJ1-2, with 9 bases fitting TRBD1. V was clipped by 6 bases and J by 3 bases; unmatched bases: 11. The CDR3 extends over 16 amino acids. Germline V gene sequence: CDR1 MDHEN, CDR2 SYDVKM. CDR3 in amino acids: CASSYRDRVGYYGYTF. CDR3 nucleotides: TGTGCCAGCAGCTATCGGGACAGGGTAGGGTACTATGGCTACACCTTC.

The chain carries TRBV4-3 and TRBJ1-5; D not resolved. The CDR3 covers 15 residues. V dropped 1 base and J dropped 0 bases, with 7 bases sitting between them. Germline lookup yields CDR1 LGHNA and CDR2 YSLEER. CDR3 coding DNA: TGCGCCAGCAGCCAAGCGGTCGGTAGCAATCAGCCCCAGCATTTT. Translating it yields CASSQAVGSNQPQHF.

The chain links TRBV3-1 (or the pseudogene TRBV3-2) to TRBJ2-1; TRBD2 aligns across 8 bases. CDR1 is LGHDT, CDR2 YNNKEL, per germline (reference sequence). This CDR3 has 16 amino acids. The V gene end was trimmed by 4 bases and the J gene end by 2 bases; junction bases not matched to a gene: 7. CDR3 DNA: TGTGCCAGCAGCCGCGGACTAGCTGGCGCCTACAATGAGCAGTTCTTC. This gives the protein CASSRGLAGAYNEQFF.

The chain recombines TRBV5-8 with TRBJ2-4; weak D call: TRBD2 (7 bases). The CDR3 has 20 residues. V was clipped by 1 base and J by 1 base, with 24 bases between them. Germline lookup yields CDR1 SGHTS and CDR2 YDEGEE. The CDR3 region is CASSLYGGTLGLSAKNIQYF. The CDR3 DNA is TGTGCCAGCAGCTTGTACGGGGGGACACTAGGCCTATCCGCCAAAAACATTCAGTACTTC. Full variable domain (rest looked up from reference TRBV5-8 and TRBJ2-4): EAGVTQSPTHLIKTRGQQATLRCSPISGHTSVYWYQQALGLGLQFLLWYDEGEERNRGNFPPRFSGRQFPNYSSELNVNALELEDSALYLCASSLYGGTLGLSAKNIQYFGAGTRLSVL.

The CDR3 is CASSFRGSPNQPQHF. For the CDR3, the DNA is TGTGCCAGCAGTTTTCGCGGGAGTCCAAATCAGCCCCAGCATTTT. The chain has TRBV28 and TRBJ1-5; D is unresolved. V was shortened by 3 bases and J by 4 bases, with 13 bases between the two germline ends. CDR3 length equals 15 residues. The germline V gene encodes CDR1 MDHEN and CDR2 SYDVKM.

V gene TRBV5-4 combines with J gene TRBJ2-7, with 13 bases fitting TRBD2. V trimming: 4 bases; J trimming: 7 bases; junction bases outside the gene matches: 11. Germline V CDR1 and CDR2: SGHNT, YYREEE (reference sequence). The CDR3 has 16 residues. CDR3 amino acids: CASSPPGLAGVEEQYF. CDR3 bases: TGTGCCAGCAGCCCGCCCGGACTAGCGGGAGTCGAGGAGCAGTACTTC.

The chain employs TRBV10-3 and TRBJ1-5; D is unclear. The V and J ends lost 0 bases and 11 bases respectively, with 20 bases between them. The length of the CDR3 is 16 residues. Germline CDR1 and CDR2: ENHRY and SYGVKD. CDR3 amino acids: CAISESVGIERLTQHF. The CDR3 coding sequence is TGTGCCATCAGTGAGTCAGTGGGGATAGAGAGGCTAACCCAGCATTTT.

The chain is built from TRBV4-2 and TRBJ2-1; D is ambiguous. This CDR3 has 14 residues. Germline V gene sequence: CDR1 LGHNA, CDR2 YNFKEQ. Trimming left V 0 bases short and J 4 bases short, with 7 bases between. CDR3 region: CASSQDNPYNEQFF. For the CDR3, the DNA is TGTGCCAGCAGCCAAGATAACCCTTACAATGAGCAGTTCTTC.

The V and J genes are TRBV19 and TRBJ2-2; TRBD1 aligns across 9 bases. The CDR3 loop spans 14 amino acids. J lost 5 bases, V lost 5 bases, and 3 bases had no gene match. Germline assignment: CDR1 LNHDA and CDR2 SQIVND (reference sequence). The CDR3 region has the DNA TGTGCCAGTAGTGGGACAGGGCGGACCGGGGAGCTGTTTTTT. Amino acid sequence: CASSGTGRTGELFF.

The chain couples TRBV18 to TRBJ2-1, with 10 bases matching TRBD2. The ends lost 2 bases at V and 2 bases at J; junction bases unmatched: 6. Germline values: CDR1 KGHSH, CDR2 LQKENI. This CDR3 contains 17 residues. The CDR3 DNA reads TGTGCCAGCTCACCAGCCGCTAGCGGGGGTCCCTACAATGAGCAGTTCTTC. Amino acids: CASSPAASGGPYNEQFF.

V is TRBV11-2 and J is TRBJ2-4, with a weak D call TRBD1 (5 bases). The CDR3 has 14 amino acids. Per germline, CDR1 SGHAT and CDR2 FQNNGV. V lost 5 bases and J lost 7, with 15 bases in between. As DNA, the CDR3 is TGTGCCAGCAGCATGGGCGTCAGGGTCAACATTCAGTACTTC. Translated, it gives CASSMGVRVNIQYF.

This rearrangement joins TRBV5-6 to TRBJ2-4; 8 positions match TRBD2. CDR1 is SGHDT and CDR2 is YYEEEE in the germline V gene. The CDR3 contains 14 residues. J gave up 4 bases and V 3 bases, and 3 bases lay outside the gene matches. The CDR3 region is CASSSGLVKNIQYF. The CDR3 DNA reads TGTGCCAGCAGCTCGGGACTAGTAAAAAACATTCAGTACTTC.

The J gene is TRBJ1-1, the V gene TRBV9; the D is unclear. V lost 4 bases and J 2 bases, leaving 12 bases between the germline ends. The CDR3 is 14 amino acids. The germline gives CDR1 SGDLS, CDR2 YYNGEE. The CDR3 reads CASSMYEKNTEAFF. Written as DNA, the CDR3 is TGTGCCAGCAGCATGTACGAGAAAAACACTGAAGCTTTCTTT.